The rows below give T cell receptor beta chains drawn from one sample of a study of cytomegalovirus exposure and HLA in healthy donors. Repertoires were generated with immunoSEQ multiplex PCR, while TCRdb's copy carries only in-frame clones and drops some. Here the sample spans 30,000 to 40,000 clones, more than 85% being singletons. The sequencing sample was made of PBMCs. All receptors derive from a woman aged 18-35 years in good health and CMV-seronegative. Each CDR3 is given with its conserved first and last residue. D genes are given only for firm matches. The listing skips clone size in some rows; elsewhere it reads once, few, many or a size class.

J: TRBJ1-5; D: .; size: .; V: TRBV7-3; CDR3: CASRQDPNQPQHF; DNA: TGTGCCAGCAGACAGGACCCCAATCAGCCCCAGCATTTT
J: TRBJ1-3; D: .; size: few; V: TRBV4-1; CDR3: CASSQDSLSGNTIYF; DNA: TGCGCCAGCAGCCAAGATTCCCTCTCTGGAAACACCATATATTTT
J: TRBJ1-4; D: .; size: .; V: TRBV30; CDR3: CAWSGWGAPNEKLFF; DNA: TGTGCCTGGAGTGGGTGGGGAGCCCCTAATGAAAAACTGTTTTTT
J: TRBJ2-7; D: TRBD2; size: .; V: TRBV19; CDR3: CASSDVTSGSLTYEQYF; DNA: TGTGCCAGTAGTGACGTGACTAGCGGGAGTCTTACGTACGAGCAGTACTTC
J: TRBJ1-2; D: .; size: .; V: TRBV6-1; CDR3: CASSDRGLLGYTF; DNA: TGTGCCAGCAGTGACAGGGGTCTACTCGGCTACACCTTC
J: TRBJ1-2; D: TRBD1; size: .; V: TRBV5-1; CDR3: CASSPGPGTGRGGYTF; DNA: TGCGCCAGCAGCCCGGGTCCCGGGACAGGGAGGGGAGGCTACACCTTC
J: TRBJ2-3; D: .; size: .; V: TRBV6-5; CDR3: CASSPRTGTDTQYF; DNA: TGTGCCAGCAGTCCTCGGACTGGCACAGATACGCAGTATTTT
J: TRBJ2-1; D: .; size: .; V: TRBV9; CDR3: CASSQGGDNYEQFF; DNA: TGTGCCAGCAGCCAGGGTGGGGACAACTACGAGCAGTTCTTC
J: TRBJ2-7; D: .; size: few; V: TRBV7-4; CDR3: CATDLWDKKQYF; DNA: TGTGCCACCGATCTCTGGGACAAAAAGCAGTACTTC
J: TRBJ1-2; D: TRBD1; size: large; V: TRBV6-6; CDR3: CAGLQGGLGGGYTF; DNA: TGTGCCGGACTACAGGGGGGATTGGGGGGTGGCTACACCTTC
J: TRBJ2-7; D: TRBD2; size: .; V: TRBV18; CDR3: CASSPIPGGPSSYEQYF; DNA: TGTGCCAGCTCACCAATTCCGGGAGGGCCTAGCTCCTACGAGCAGTACTTC
J: TRBJ1-5; D: .; size: .; V: TRBV7-2; CDR3: CASSLYEAGPGNQPQHF; DNA: TGTGCCAGCAGCTTATATGAGGCAGGGCCGGGCAATCAGCCCCAGCATTTT
J: TRBJ2-7; D: TRBD1; size: .; V: TRBV9; CDR3: CASSGDRGYEQYF; DNA: TGTGCCAGCAGCGGAGACAGGGGCTACGAGCAGTACTTC
J: TRBJ1-5; D: .; size: .; V: TRBV19; CDR3: CASAGRAVQPQHF; DNA: TGTGCCAGTGCGGGCCGGGCAGTTCAGCCCCAGCATTTT
J: TRBJ2-5; D: .; size: .; V: TRBV7-8; CDR3: CASSFRLGQETQYF; DNA: TGTGCCAGCAGCTTTCGGTTGGGGCAGGAGACCCAGTACTTC
J: TRBJ2-5; D: .; size: .; V: TRBV25-1; CDR3: CASSSFTSSRETQYF; DNA: TGTGCCAGCAGCTCCTTTACTAGCTCCCGAGAGACCCAGTACTTC
J: TRBJ2-1; D: .; size: .; V: TRBV9; CDR3: CASTLTGGLDEQFF; DNA: TGTGCCAGCACCTTAACCGGGGGGCTAGATGAGCAGTTCTTC
J: TRBJ2-1; D: .; size: .; V: TRBV5-1; CDR3: CASSHRGGANEQFF; DNA: TGCGCCAGCAGCCACAGGGGGGGGGCCAATGAGCAGTTCTTC
J: TRBJ2-5; D: TRBD1; size: once; V: TRBV6-4; CDR3: CASSKSGTGQETQYF; DNA: TGTGCCAGCAGTAAATCCGGGACAGGGCAAGAGACCCAGTACTTC